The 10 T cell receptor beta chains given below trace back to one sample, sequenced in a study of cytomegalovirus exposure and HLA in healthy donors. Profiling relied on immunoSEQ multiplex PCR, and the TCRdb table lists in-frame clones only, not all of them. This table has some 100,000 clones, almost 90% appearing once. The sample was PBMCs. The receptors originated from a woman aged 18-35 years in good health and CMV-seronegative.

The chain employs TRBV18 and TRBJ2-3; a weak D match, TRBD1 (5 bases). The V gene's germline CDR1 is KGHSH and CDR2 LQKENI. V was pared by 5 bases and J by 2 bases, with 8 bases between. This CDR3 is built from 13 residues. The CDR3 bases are TGTGCCAGCTCAGAAGGACACACAGATACGCAGTATTTT. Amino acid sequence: CASSEGHTDTQYF.

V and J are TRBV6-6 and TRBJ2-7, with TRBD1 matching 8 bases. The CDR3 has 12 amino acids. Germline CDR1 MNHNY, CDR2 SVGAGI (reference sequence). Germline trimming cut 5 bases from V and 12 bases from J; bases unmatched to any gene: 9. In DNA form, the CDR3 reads TGTGCCAGCAGTCGGGACAGGATGGGCCGGTACTTC. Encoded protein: CASSRDRMGRYF.

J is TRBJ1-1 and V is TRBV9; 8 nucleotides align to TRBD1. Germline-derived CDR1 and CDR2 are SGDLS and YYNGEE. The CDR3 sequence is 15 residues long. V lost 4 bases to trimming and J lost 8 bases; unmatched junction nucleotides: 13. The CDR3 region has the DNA TGTGCCAGCAGCCTTCGGGACAGGCCCTTTACAGAAGCTTTCTTT. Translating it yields CASSLRDRPFTEAFF.

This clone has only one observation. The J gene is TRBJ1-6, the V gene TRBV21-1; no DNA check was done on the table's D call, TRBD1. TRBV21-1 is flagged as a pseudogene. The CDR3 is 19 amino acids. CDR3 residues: CASSKAPRAESSYNSPLHF. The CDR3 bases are TGTGCCAGCAGCAAAGCGCCCAGGGCGGAAAGTTCCTATAATTCACCCCTCCACTTT.

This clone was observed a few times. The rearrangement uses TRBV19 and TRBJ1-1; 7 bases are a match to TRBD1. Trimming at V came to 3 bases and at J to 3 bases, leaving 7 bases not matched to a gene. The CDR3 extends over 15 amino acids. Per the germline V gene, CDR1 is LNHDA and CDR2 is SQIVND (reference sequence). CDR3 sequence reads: CASSIYRDSYTEAFF. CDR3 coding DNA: TGTGCCAGTAGTATTTACCGGGACAGCTACACTGAAGCTTTCTTT.

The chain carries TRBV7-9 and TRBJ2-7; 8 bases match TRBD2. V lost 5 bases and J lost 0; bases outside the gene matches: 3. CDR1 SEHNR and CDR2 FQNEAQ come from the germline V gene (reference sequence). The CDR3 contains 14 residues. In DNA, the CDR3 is TGTGCCAGCAGCAGCGGGGGAAGCTCCTACGAGCAGTACTTC. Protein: CASSSGGSSYEQYF.

CDR3 in amino acids: CASLQGNSGNTIYF. CDR3 coding DNA: TGTGCCAGTCTACAGGGAAACTCTGGAAACACCATATATTTT. This chain uses TRBV19 with TRBJ1-3, with D tentatively TRBD1 (6 bases). Germline V gives CDR1 LNHDA, CDR2 SQIVND (reference sequence). There are 14 residues in the CDR3. V was trimmed by 8 bases and J by 0 bases, leaving 11 bases between them.

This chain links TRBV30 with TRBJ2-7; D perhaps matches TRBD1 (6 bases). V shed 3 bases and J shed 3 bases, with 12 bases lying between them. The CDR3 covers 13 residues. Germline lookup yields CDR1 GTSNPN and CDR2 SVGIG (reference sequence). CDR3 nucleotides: TGTGCCTGGAGCGCACCGGACAGCTACGAGCAGTACTTC. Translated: CAWSAPDSYEQYF.

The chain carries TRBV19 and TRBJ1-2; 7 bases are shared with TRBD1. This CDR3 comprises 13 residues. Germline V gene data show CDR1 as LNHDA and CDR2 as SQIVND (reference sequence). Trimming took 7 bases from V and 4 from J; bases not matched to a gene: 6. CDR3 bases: TGTGCCAGTAACCGGGACAGCTCCTATGGCTACACCTTC. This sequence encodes CASNRDSSYGYTF.

Here the CDR3 reads CASSLDYTANQPQHF. CDR3 in DNA: TGTGCCAGCAGCTTAGATTATACAGCCAATCAGCCCCAGCATTTT. This chain links TRBV7-2 with TRBJ1-5; D gene unclear. Germline V gives CDR1 SGHTA, CDR2 FQGNSA. V dropped 1 base and J dropped 3 bases, with 10 bases sitting between them. This CDR3 has 15 residues.